Listed here are 8 T cell receptor beta chains from one sample, sequenced in a study of blood T cell repertoires in COVID-19. Clones were sequenced by immunoSEQ multiplex PCR, and TCRdb holds only the in-frame ones, with some missing. The repertoire consists of some 160,000 clones, with around 80% occurring once and the leading ten covering 15% to 20%. Sequenced material: PBMCs or T cells enriched from blood (not recorded which). These TCRs come from a woman aged 70-85 years in a cohort exposed to, infected with or recovered from COVID-19 (not recorded which).

The chain employs TRBV5-6 and TRBJ2-3, with 14 nucleotides matching TRBD2. Germline trimming cut 3 bases from V and 5 bases from J; bases unmatched to any gene: 5. The germline CDR1 and CDR2 sequences are SGHDT and YYEEEE. The CDR3 runs 16 residues. CDR3 DNA: TGTGCCAGCAGCTGGGGACTAGCGGGAGTTCAAGATACGCAGTATTTT. Translation gives CASSWGLAGVQDTQYF. Full variable domain (rest looked up from reference TRBV5-6 and TRBJ2-3): DAGVTQSPTHLIKTRGQQVTLRCSPKSGHDTVSWYQQALGQGPQFIFQYYEEEERQRGNFPDRFSGHQFPNYSSELNVNALLLGDSALYLCASSWGLAGVQDTQYFGPGTRLTVL.

The chain has TRBV5-4 and TRBJ2-1, with TRBD2 identical over 9 bases. Germline assignment: CDR1 SGHNT and CDR2 YYREEE (reference sequence). This CDR3 is 15 amino acids long. The J segment lost 6 bases and the V segment lost 3 bases, leaving 7 bases of the junction unmatched. The chain's CDR3 is CASSSRLAEANEQFF. The CDR3 region has the DNA TGTGCCAGCAGCTCCAGACTAGCGGAGGCCAATGAGCAGTTCTTC.

The CDR3 region is CASSLNGPYEQYF. The CDR3 nucleotides are TGTGCCAGCAGTTTGAATGGCCCCTACGAGCAGTACTTC. The chain couples TRBV12-3 or TRBV12-4 to TRBJ2-7, with D unclear. The CDR3 loop spans 13 amino acids. V was trimmed by 3 bases and J by 2 bases, leaving 8 bases between them.

The chain carries TRBV14 and TRBJ2-7, with TRBD1 matching over 9 bases. Germline V CDR1 and CDR2: SGHDN, FVKESK. V lost 6 bases, J lost 5 bases, and 2 bases stayed unmatched. The CDR3 is 12 amino acids. In DNA form, the CDR3 reads TGTGCCAGCAGTCGGACAGGGGACGAGCAGTACTTC. Translated: CASSRTGDEQYF.

The chain joins TRBV12-3 or TRBV12-4 to TRBJ2-1; D remains ambiguous. V was clipped by 8 bases and J by 3 bases, with 5 bases between them. The CDR3 is 11 amino acids. The CDR3: CASGSYNEQFF. CDR3 DNA: TGTGCCAGCGGCAGCTACAATGAGCAGTTCTTC.

This clone has a single count. The rearrangement uses TRBV9 and TRBJ1-1, with D tentatively TRBD1 (5 bases). Germline CDR1 reads SGDLS; CDR2 reads YYNGEE. Trimming shortened V by 0 bases and J by 2 bases, and 8 bases separated the two germline ends. This CDR3 has 14 residues. DNA for the CDR3: TGTGCCAGCAGCGTAGACTGGACAAACACTGAAGCTTTCTTT. This codes for CASSVDWTNTEAFF.

The J gene is TRBJ2-2, the V gene TRBV7-2; 11 bases align to TRBD2. Looked up from germline, CDR1 is SGHTA and CDR2 is FQGNSA. The CDR3 runs 15 residues. With 2 bases clipped from V and 5 bases from J, the junction kept 1 base outside the gene matches. CDR3 in amino acids: CASSLLAGGTGELFF. CDR3 nucleotide sequence: TGTGCCAGCAGCTTATTAGCGGGAGGGACCGGGGAGCTGTTTTTT.

This clone was picked up a small number of times. V and J are TRBV10-3 and TRBJ2-3, with D tentatively TRBD2 (5 bases). V was pared by 10 bases and J by 1 base, with 9 bases between. The CDR3 totals 12 residues. Per germline, CDR1 ENHRY and CDR2 SYGVKD. This CDR3 reads CATGLGTDTQYF. For the CDR3, the DNA is TGTGCCACCGGACTGGGCACAGATACGCAGTATTTT.